The 20 T cell receptor beta chains below were found in one sample sequenced in a study of OX40 agonist ivuxolimab in advanced cancers. Using immunoSEQ multiplex PCR, the repertoire was profiled, and TCRdb retains in-frame clones only, with some absent. The repertoire consists of 70,000 or so clones, with roughly 90% occurring once and the leading ten covering approximately 1.3%. The starting material was CD4+ or CD8+ T cells sorted from blood, obtained in a trial of the OX40 agonist ivuxolimab. The receptors stem from an adult with an advanced solid tumor such as melanoma, head and neck, liver or kidney cancer.

J is TRBJ1-2 and V is TRBV9; D might be TRBD1 (5 bases). Germline V gene data show CDR1 as SGDLS and CDR2 as YYNGEE. Between the trimmed V and J ends, which lost 0 bases and 4 bases, there was a span of 13 bases. The CDR3 totals 15 residues. Here the CDR3 DNA reads TGTGCCAGCAGCGTAGACCCAGCAGGGACCTATGGCTACACCTTC. Its protein is CASSVDPAGTYGYTF.

This clone appeared a few times. The CDR3 region has the DNA TGTGCCAGCAGCTCTGGCGCCAAAAACATTCAGTACTTC. This gives the protein CASSSGAKNIQYF. The J gene is TRBJ2-4, the V gene TRBV7-8; no firm D call. CDR1 is SGHVS and CDR2 is FQNEAQ in the germline V gene. V was pared by 4 bases and J by 1 base, with 5 bases between. The CDR3 totals 13 residues.

The chain has TRBV7-8 and TRBJ1-1, with D unclear. Between the trimmed V and J ends, which lost 0 bases and 7 bases, there was a span of 18 bases. This CDR3 region has 16 residues. Per the germline V gene, CDR1 is SGHVS and CDR2 is FQNEAQ. CDR3 coding DNA: TGTGCCAGCAGCTTAGCGCTGGGTTGGGATATCGGTGAAGCTTTCTTT. Translated: CASSLALGWDIGEAFF.

This clone was observed a few times. The chain carries TRBV10-3 and TRBJ2-7, with 7 nucleotides matching TRBD2. The CDR3 covers 14 residues. The V gene end was trimmed by 8 bases and the J gene end by 6 bases; junction bases not matched to a gene: 13. In germline, CDR1 is ENHRY, CDR2 SYGVKD. The CDR3 sequence is CAISPGTTASEQYF. The CDR3 coding sequence is TGTGCCATCTCCCCCGGGACTACCGCCTCCGAGCAGTACTTC.

In this sample, this clone turned up a few times. The chain employs TRBV10-3 and TRBJ1-5, with D possibly TRBD1 on 6 matching bases. This CDR3 spans 13 amino acids. Germline V CDR1 and CDR2: ENHRY, SYGVKD. Trimming took off 6 bases at V and 8 bases at J, with 14 bases between the two ends. CDR3 sequence: CAIRGGLGEPQHF. The CDR3 DNA is TGTGCCATCAGAGGGGGGCTGGGGGAGCCCCAGCATTTT.

This rearrangement joins TRBV19 to TRBJ1-3; TRBD1 is a possible D gene (5 bases). Per germline, CDR1 LNHDA and CDR2 SQIVND (reference sequence). The CDR3 is 17 residues long. Trimming shortened V by 4 bases and J by 4 bases, and 20 bases separated the two germline ends. The CDR3 loop is CASSTLGRASRGNTIYF. The CDR3 DNA follows: TGTGCCAGTAGTACCCTCGGCAGGGCGTCCAGAGGAAACACCATATATTTT.

The genes are TRBV5-4 and TRBJ2-3; D gene ambiguous. Trimming pared 3 bases from V and 4 bases from J, leaving 6 bases between. CDR1 SGHNT and CDR2 YYREEE come from the germline V gene (reference sequence). This CDR3 region has 12 residues. The CDR3 reads CASSYLADTQYF. CDR3 nucleotides: TGTGCCAGCAGCTACCTAGCAGATACGCAGTATTTT.

The chain is built from TRBV7-2 and TRBJ2-1, with 11 bases identical to TRBD1. V lost 5 bases to trimming and J lost 9 bases; unmatched junction nucleotides: 6. Germline V gene sequence: CDR1 SGHTA, CDR2 FQGNSA. There are 14 residues in the CDR3. CDR3 loop: CASSARTGGREQFF. The CDR3, as DNA: TGTGCCAGCAGCGCACGGACAGGGGGCCGTGAGCAGTTCTTC.

The chain employs TRBV19 and TRBJ2-3; 9 nucleotides line up with TRBD2. V dropped 10 bases and J dropped 8; count of bases not matched to a gene: 13. This CDR3 has 14 amino acids. Germline CDR1 is LNHDA and CDR2 is SQIVND (reference sequence). As DNA, the CDR3 is TGTGCCACCAGGACTAGCGCCCTCACGGGTACGCAGTATTTT. Amino acid sequence: CATRTSALTGTQYF.

The J gene is TRBJ1-5, the V gene TRBV6-6, with D perhaps matching TRBD1 (5 bases). CDR1 is MNHNY and CDR2 is SVGAGI in the germline V gene (reference sequence). The CDR3 length is 14 residues. Trimming stripped 5 bases from V and 4 bases from J, with 12 bases between. The CDR3 is CASSIQGGNQPQHF. The DNA of the CDR3 is TGTGCCAGCAGTATTCAGGGTGGTAATCAGCCCCAGCATTTT.

V and J are TRBV14 and TRBJ2-2; 7 bases fit TRBD1. After removal of 4 bases from V and 4 bases from J, the junction contained 3 bases not matched to a gene. The CDR3 extends over 14 amino acids. Germline V CDR1 and CDR2: SGHDN, FVKESK. CDR3 nucleotides: TGTGCCAGCAGCCCTAGACAGGGCACCGGGGAGCTGTTTTTT. Amino acids: CASSPRQGTGELFF.

This clone appeared once. J is TRBJ1-1 and V is TRBV19, with D possibly TRBD1 on 5 matching bases. CDR1 LNHDA and CDR2 SQIVND come from the germline V gene (reference sequence). This CDR3 has 15 amino acids. V lost 7 bases to trimming and J lost 1 base, with 16 bases between them. CDR3 region: CASTMGEGTNTEAFF. CDR3 coding DNA: TGTGCCAGTACCATGGGGGAGGGTACGAACACTGAAGCTTTCTTT.

The chain carries TRBV28 and TRBJ2-2, with 7 bases matching TRBD1. Germline lookup yields CDR1 MDHEN and CDR2 SYDVKM. The CDR3 sequence is 14 residues long. Trimming at V came to 6 bases and at J to 5 bases, leaving 6 bases not matched to a gene. CDR3 in DNA: TGTGCCAGCAGATCGGACAGGTTAACCGGGGAGCTGTTTTTT. Translating it yields CASRSDRLTGELFF.

This chain uses TRBV10-1 with TRBJ2-4, with D tentatively TRBD1 (6 bases). This CDR3 comprises 16 residues. With 3 bases removed from V and 4 bases from J, the gap between germline ends came to 16 bases. CDR1 and CDR2 (germline): WNHNN, SYGVQD (reference sequence). This CDR3 is CASSDPTTGGKNIQYF. The CDR3 DNA is TGCGCCAGCAGTGATCCTACGACAGGCGGGAAAAACATTCAGTACTTC.

This clone has only one observation. This chain links TRBV10-2 with TRBJ1-2; D might be TRBD1 (5 bases). V lost 7 bases and J 6 bases, leaving 18 bases between the germline ends. Germline lookup yields CDR1 WSHSY and CDR2 SAAADI. The CDR3 consists of 14 residues. Here the CDR3 DNA reads TGCGCCAGCAAGCCACAGGAGGCCGGGGATGGCTACACCTTC. This sequence encodes CASKPQEAGDGYTF.

V is TRBV5-1 and J is TRBJ2-1, with 7 bases lining up with TRBD1. V trimming: 3 bases; J trimming: 1 base; junction bases outside the gene matches: 4. Germline-derived CDR1 and CDR2 are SGHRS and YFSETQ. This CDR3 is 15 amino acids long. CDR3 in DNA: TGCGCCAGCAGCTACACAGGGGAATCCTACAATGAGCAGTTCTTC. It codes for CASSYTGESYNEQFF.

In its sample, this clone was seen a few times. The chain recombines TRBV2 with TRBJ1-4, with D unclear. V lost 6 bases and J lost 5, with 16 bases in between. The CDR3 totals 15 residues. Germline CDR1 SNHLY, CDR2 FYNNEI. The CDR3 loop is CASRAGRALNEKLFF. The CDR3 region has the DNA TGTGCCAGCAGGGCGGGGAGAGCCCTCAATGAAAAACTGTTTTTT.

The chain employs TRBV7-9 and TRBJ2-1; possible D gene TRBD2, 7 bases. V shed 5 bases and J shed 9 bases, with 17 bases lying between them. This CDR3 has 14 residues. Germline loops: CDR1 SEHNR, CDR2 FQNEAQ (reference sequence). The DNA for the CDR3 is TGTGCCAGCAGCGAAAGGGGGGAGGGGAGTGAGCAGTTCTTC. Its translation is CASSERGEGSEQFF.

The chain employs TRBV5-4 and TRBJ2-4; 7 nucleotides align to TRBD1. With 3 bases clipped from V and 6 bases from J, the junction kept 12 bases outside the gene matches. Germline values: CDR1 SGHNT, CDR2 YYREEE (reference sequence). This CDR3 is built from 16 residues. The DNA of the CDR3 is TGTGCCAGCAGCTCCACAGGGGTGGGGAAGGGAAACATTCAGTACTTC. This translates into CASSSTGVGKGNIQYF.

This clone has only a few counts. The CDR3 DNA sequence: TGTGCCAGCAGCGCAAGCTCACAGGGCGGGGGCACTGAAGCTTTCTTT. Encoded protein: CASSASSQGGGTEAFF. The chain couples TRBV7-6 to TRBJ1-1, with a possible D match to TRBD1 (6 bases). This CDR3 is built from 16 residues. V was cut by 5 bases and J by 4 bases, with 20 bases left in between. Germline-derived CDR1 and CDR2 are SGHVS and FNYEAQ. The variable domain in full, completed from reference TRBV7-6 and TRBJ1-1, reads GAGVSQSPRYKVTKRGQDVALRCDPISGHVSLYWYRQALGQGPEFLTYFNYEAQQDKSGLPNDRFSAERPEGSISTLTIQRTEQRDSAMYRCASSASSQGGGTEAFFGQGTRLTVV.